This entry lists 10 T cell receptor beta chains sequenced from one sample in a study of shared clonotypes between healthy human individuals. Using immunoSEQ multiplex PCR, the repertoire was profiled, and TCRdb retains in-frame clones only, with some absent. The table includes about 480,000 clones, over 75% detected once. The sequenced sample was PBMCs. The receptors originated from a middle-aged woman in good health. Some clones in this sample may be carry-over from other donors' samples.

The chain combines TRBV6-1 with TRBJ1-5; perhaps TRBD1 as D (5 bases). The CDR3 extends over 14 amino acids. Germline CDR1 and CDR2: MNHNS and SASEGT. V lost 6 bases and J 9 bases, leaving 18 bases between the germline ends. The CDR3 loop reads CASRRSGPQGPQHF. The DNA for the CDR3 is TGTGCCAGCAGGCGGTCAGGGCCCCAGGGGCCCCAGCATTTT.

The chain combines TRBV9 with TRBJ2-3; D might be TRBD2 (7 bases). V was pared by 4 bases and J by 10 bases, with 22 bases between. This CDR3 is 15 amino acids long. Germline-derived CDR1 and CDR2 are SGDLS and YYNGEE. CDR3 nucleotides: TGTGCCAGCAGCCGGGGGGCGGGAGCCGGAGCGGCGCAGTATTTT. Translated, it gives CASSRGAGAGAAQYF. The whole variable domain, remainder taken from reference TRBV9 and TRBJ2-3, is DSGVTQTPKHLITATGQRVTLRCSPRSGDLSVYWYQQSLDQGLQFLIQYYNGEERAKGNILERFSAQQFPDLHSELNLSSLELGDSALYFCASSRGAGAGAAQYFGPGTRLTVL.

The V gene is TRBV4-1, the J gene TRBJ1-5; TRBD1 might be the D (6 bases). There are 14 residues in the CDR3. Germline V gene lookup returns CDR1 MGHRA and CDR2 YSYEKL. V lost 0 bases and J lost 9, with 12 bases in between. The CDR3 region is CASSQDPGVPPQHF. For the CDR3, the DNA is TGCGCCAGCAGCCAAGATCCAGGGGTCCCGCCCCAGCATTTT.

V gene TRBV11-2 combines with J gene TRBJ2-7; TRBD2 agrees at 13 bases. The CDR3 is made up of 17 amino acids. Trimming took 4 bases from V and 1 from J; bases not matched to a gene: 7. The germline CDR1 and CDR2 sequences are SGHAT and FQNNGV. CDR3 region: CASSSGLAGLRSYEQYF. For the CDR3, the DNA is TGTGCCAGCAGCTCGGGACTAGCGGGGCTCCGATCCTACGAGCAGTACTTC. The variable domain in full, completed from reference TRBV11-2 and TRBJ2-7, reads EAGVAQSPRYKIIEKRQSVAFWCNPISGHATLYWYQQILGQGPKLLIQFQNNGVVDDSQLPKDRFSAERLKGVDSTLKIQPAKLEDSAVYLCASSSGLAGLRSYEQYFGPGTRLTVT.

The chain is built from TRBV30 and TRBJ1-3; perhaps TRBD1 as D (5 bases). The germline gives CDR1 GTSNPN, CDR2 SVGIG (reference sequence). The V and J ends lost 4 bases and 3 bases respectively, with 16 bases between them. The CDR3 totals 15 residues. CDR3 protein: CAWNPGQGVGNTIYF. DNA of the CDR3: TGTGCCTGGAACCCCGGACAAGGCGTTGGAAACACCATATATTTT.

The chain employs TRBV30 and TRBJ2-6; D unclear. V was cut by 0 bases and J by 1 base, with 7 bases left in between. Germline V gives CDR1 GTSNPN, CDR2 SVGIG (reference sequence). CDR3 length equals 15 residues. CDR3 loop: CAWSVGSSGANVLTF. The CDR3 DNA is TGTGCCTGGAGTGTGGGATCTTCTGGGGCCAACGTCCTGACTTTC.

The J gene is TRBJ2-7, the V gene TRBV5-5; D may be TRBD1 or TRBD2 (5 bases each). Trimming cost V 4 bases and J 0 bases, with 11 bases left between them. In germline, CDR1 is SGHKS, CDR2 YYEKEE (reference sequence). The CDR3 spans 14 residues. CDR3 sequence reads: CASSPGTASYEQYF. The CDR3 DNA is TGTGCCAGCAGCCCAGGGACGGCCTCCTACGAGCAGTACTTC.

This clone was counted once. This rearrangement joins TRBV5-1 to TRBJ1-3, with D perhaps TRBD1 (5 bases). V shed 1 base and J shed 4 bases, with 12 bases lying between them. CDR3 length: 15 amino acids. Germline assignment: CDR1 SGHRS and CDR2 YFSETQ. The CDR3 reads CASSLYPGLGNTIYF. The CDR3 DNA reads TGCGCCAGCAGCTTGTACCCAGGGCTCGGAAACACCATATATTTT. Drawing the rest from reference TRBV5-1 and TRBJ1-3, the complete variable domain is KAGVTQTPRYLIKTRGQQVTLSCSPISGHRSVSWYQQTPGQGLQFLFEYFSETQRNKGNFPGRFSGRQFSNSRSEMNVSTLELGDSALYLCASSLYPGLGNTIYFGEGSWLTVV.

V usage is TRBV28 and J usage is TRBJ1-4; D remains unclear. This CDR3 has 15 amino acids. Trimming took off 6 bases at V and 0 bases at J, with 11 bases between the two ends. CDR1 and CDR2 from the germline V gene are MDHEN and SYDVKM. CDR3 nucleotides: TGTGCCAGCAGCTCGTCGGATGCAACTAATGAAAAACTGTTTTTT. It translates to CASSSSDATNEKLFF.

This CDR3 is CASSGSRRGHNEQFF. CDR3 sequence (DNA): TGTGCCAGCAGCGGATCTCGCCGGGGGCACAATGAGCAGTTCTTC. The chain is built from TRBV28 and TRBJ2-1; D is perhaps TRBD1 or TRBD2 (6 bases each). The CDR3 is 15 residues long. Germline V gene lookup returns CDR1 MDHEN and CDR2 SYDVKM. Between the trimmed V and J ends, which lost 6 bases and 5 bases, there was a span of 17 bases.